This T cell receptor beta chain was sequenced in a study of shared clonotypes between healthy human individuals. Clones were read by immunoSEQ multiplex PCR, and TCRdb kept only the in-frame ones, dropping some. This sample yields approximately 980,000 clones, of which about three quarters are seen a single time; roughly 1.5% belongs to the top ten. A CD45RA-negative memory subset and a CD45RA+ naive subset were separated from the CD4+ cells. Germline V gene sequence: CDR1 ENHRY, CDR2 SYGVKD. The CDR3 spans 15 residues. Trimming cost V 9 bases and J 1 base; bases outside gene matches: 8. Study results and limitations: Shared across several donors were about 4.8% of the naive CD4 clonotypes. Non-shared clonotypes were found to have lower generation probabilities than the clonotypes that were shared by all four of the sorted-subset donors.

With regard to this clone: Its antigen is undetermined.

This TCR derives from a man aged 18-30 years in good health. The genes are TRBV10-3 and TRBJ2-2; TRBD1 agrees at 7 bases. Material for sequencing was memory CD4+ T cells sorted from blood. Subset here: CD45RA-negative fraction. CDR3 protein: CAIAPGQQNTGELFF. CDR3 DNA sequence: TGTGCCATTGCACCGGGACAGCAGAACACCGGGGAGCTGTTTTTT.